These 27 T cell receptor beta chains originate from one sample sequenced in a study of cytomegalovirus exposure and HLA in healthy donors. 13 Jbeta primers and 60 Vbeta primers were used for the PCR. TCRdb keeps only in-frame clones here, not all; method: immunoSEQ multiplex PCR. The sample records roughly 120,000 clones, just under 70% being singletons. What was sequenced was PBMCs. The receptors were gathered from a man aged 25-40 years in good health and CMV-seropositive.

The J gene is TRBJ2-1, the V gene TRBV5-1; TRBD2 agrees at 8 bases. In germline, CDR1 is SGHRS, CDR2 YFSETQ. Trimming took 7 bases from V and 7 from J; bases not matched to a gene: 10. This CDR3 has 14 residues. The CDR3 here is CASRLLGGGNEQFF. The CDR3 coding sequence is TGCGCCAGCCGCCTTCTCGGCGGGGGGAATGAGCAGTTCTTC.

V usage is TRBV7-6 and J usage is TRBJ1-1; D possibly corresponds to TRBD1 (5 bases). The CDR3 totals 20 residues. The V end was cut by 1 base, the J end by 2 bases, with 26 bases between. Germline CDR1 SGHVS, CDR2 FNYEAQ. The CDR3 DNA is TGTGCCAGCAGCTTAGGGGTCTCTCGTGGCGGACACACCCTAAACACTGAAGCTTTCTTT. Translation gives CASSLGVSRGGHTLNTEAFF.

The chain is built from TRBV29-1 and TRBJ2-3, with 9 bases that match TRBD1. The CDR3 has 14 amino acids. Germline lookup yields CDR1 SQVTM and CDR2 ANQGSEA. J was trimmed by 3 bases and V by 5 bases; bases with no gene match: 6. The CDR3: CSVRFGTGTDTQYF. DNA for the CDR3: TGCAGCGTTCGATTCGGGACAGGGACAGATACGCAGTATTTT.

The rearrangement uses TRBV7-2 and TRBJ2-7; 9 bases map to TRBD2. The CDR3 spans 15 residues. The trim removed 1 base at V and 4 bases at J, leaving 5 bases unmatched. Germline V gene lookup returns CDR1 SGHTA and CDR2 FQGNSA. The chain's CDR3 is CASSLGSGGGYEQYF. The CDR3 DNA reads TGTGCCAGCAGCTTAGGTAGCGGGGGAGGGTACGAGCAGTACTTC. The full variable domain, completed using reference TRBV7-2 and TRBJ2-7, is GAGVSQSPSNKVTEKGKDVELRCDPISGHTALYWYRQSLGQGLEFLIYFQGNSAPDKSGLPSDRFSAERTGGSVSTLTIQRTQQEDSAVYLCASSLGSGGGYEQYFGPGTRLTVT.

This clone was observed a handful of times. This chain joins TRBV27 and TRBJ2-7, with D possibly being TRBD2 (6 bases). Trimming removed 6 bases at V and 3 bases at J, with 24 bases between. The CDR3 covers 17 residues. The germline V gene encodes CDR1 MNHEY and CDR2 SMNVEV (reference sequence). The CDR3: CASSILAGGIPIYEQYV. The CDR3 DNA reads as TGTGCCAGCAGCATCCTGGCTGGCGGGATCCCGATCTACGAGCAGTACGTC.

Ten or more counts support this clone. CDR3: CASSSVTQVLAETQYF. The CDR3 DNA reads as TGTGCCAGCAGCTCCGTGACCCAGGTTTTAGCGGAGACCCAGTACTTC. V usage is TRBV7-9 and J usage is TRBJ2-5, with D possibly TRBD2 on 5 matching bases. The CDR3 totals 16 residues. Trimming cost V 4 bases and J 5 bases, with 20 bases left between them. The germline V gene encodes CDR1 SEHNR and CDR2 FQNEAQ (reference sequence).

The chain joins TRBV29-1 to TRBJ2-7, with 7 bases lining up with TRBD2. V trimming: 5 bases; J trimming: 7 bases; junction bases outside the gene matches: 8. CDR1 and CDR2 (germline): SQVTM, ANQGSEA. This CDR3 comprises 12 residues. CDR3 protein: CSVRSTSSEQYV. CDR3 nucleotides: TGCAGCGTTCGTTCGACTAGCTCGGAGCAGTACGTC.

This CDR3 is CASSSGRVAEAFF. The CDR3 DNA reads TGTGCCAGCAGCTCTGGCAGGGTGGCTGAAGCTTTCTTT. The rearrangement links TRBV13 to TRBJ1-1; possibly TRBD1 for D (5 bases). This CDR3 contains 13 residues. Germline CDR1 PRHDT, CDR2 FYEKMQ (reference sequence). V shed 4 bases and J shed 6 bases, with 12 bases lying between them.

This clone was seen a single time. The chain carries TRBV6-5 and TRBJ1-2; 7 nucleotides agree with TRBD1. Germline values: CDR1 MNHEY, CDR2 SVGAGI. The V and J ends lost 0 bases and 9 bases, in that order; junction bases with no gene match: 10. The CDR3 has 15 residues. The CDR3 sequence is CASSYSIWDSNSYTF. The CDR3, as DNA: TGTGCCAGCAGTTACTCGATCTGGGACAGCAATAGCTACACCTTC.

The chain couples TRBV2 to TRBJ2-2, with D possibly being TRBD2 (6 bases). V lost 4 bases and J lost 7, with 16 bases in between. Germline V gene sequence: CDR1 SNHLY, CDR2 FYNNEI. The length of the CDR3 is 15 residues. In nucleotides, the CDR3 is TGTGCCAGCAGTGCCCTGACTAGTACGGGCGGGGAGCTGTTTTTT. Residues: CASSALTSTGGELFF.

V and J are TRBV18 and TRBJ1-5; 7 bases align to TRBD1. V was pared by 3 bases and J by 4 bases, with 6 bases of the junction left unmatched. The CDR3 has 15 amino acids. Germline loops: CDR1 KGHSH, CDR2 LQKENI. CDR3 residues: CASSPTGVINQPQHF. The CDR3 bases are TGTGCCAGCTCACCTACAGGGGTCATAAATCAGCCCCAGCATTTT.

V is TRBV25-1 and J is TRBJ2-5, with D hard to call. CDR3 size: 14 residues. Deletions cut 3 bases from V and 2 bases from J, with 10 bases between. Per germline, CDR1 MGHDK and CDR2 SYGVNS. The CDR3, as DNA: TGTGCCAGCAGTGAGACAATTAGTCAAGAGACCCAGTACTTC. Protein: CASSETISQETQYF.

This clone came up a few times. The rearrangement uses TRBV7-6 and TRBJ2-1; 11 bases are shared with TRBD2. The CDR3 has 18 amino acids. V lost 5 bases and J lost 6; bases outside the gene matches: 15. The germline V gene has CDR1 SGHVS and CDR2 FNYEAQ. The CDR3 DNA follows: TGTGCCAGCAGCCCCCCCGGGACTAGCGGCCTTTGGGGCAATGAGCAGTTCTTC. It encodes CASSPPGTSGLWGNEQFF.

Remarks on this clone: Germline is not matched at one junction end, which may reflect a read error. This sequence joins TRBV19 and TRBJ2-3, with D possibly matching TRBD1 (5 bases). Germline CDR1 is LNHDA and CDR2 is SQIVND (reference sequence). This CDR3 is built from 12 residues. The CDR3 protein is CASSFPTETQYF. CDR3 DNA sequence: TGTGCCAGTAGTTTCCCGACAGAGACGCAGTATTTT.

The V and J genes are TRBV12-5 and TRBJ2-1, with a possible D match to TRBD1 (6 bases). Between the trimmed V and J ends, which lost 4 bases and 0 bases, there was a span of 16 bases. There are 17 residues in the CDR3. CDR1 and CDR2 (germline): LGHNT, FRNRAP. The CDR3 region is CASGSRAWGRSYNEQFF. The DNA for the CDR3 is TGTGCTAGTGGTTCCCGGGCCTGGGGGCGCTCCTACAATGAGCAGTTCTTC. The variable domain in full, completed from reference TRBV12-5 and TRBJ2-1, reads DARVTQTPRHKVTEMGQEVTMRCQPILGHNTVFWYRQTMMQGLELLAYFRNRAPLDDSGMPKDRFSAEMPDATLATLKIQPSEPRDSAVYFCASGSRAWGRSYNEQFFGPGTRLTVL.

The rearrangement links TRBV7-2 to TRBJ1-1; 8 bases match TRBD1. The trim removed 5 bases at V and 5 bases at J, leaving 7 bases unmatched. This CDR3 contains 14 residues. Germline lookup yields CDR1 SGHTA and CDR2 FQGNSA. Here the CDR3 DNA reads TGTGCCAGCAGCCACCGACAGGGGATGACTGAAGCTTTCTTT. This translates into CASSHRQGMTEAFF.

The chain employs TRBV28 and TRBJ2-1; D is possibly TRBD1 (6 bases). V lost 2 bases to trimming and J lost 10 bases, with 21 bases between them. The germline V gene encodes CDR1 MDHEN and CDR2 SYDVKM. The CDR3 runs to 16 residues. For the CDR3, the DNA is TGTGCCAGCAGTTTAATAGGTCGACAGGATCAGCAGGAGCAGTTCTTC. It yields the protein CASSLIGRQDQQEQFF.

This chain connects TRBV15 to TRBJ1-3, with no clear D. Germline CDR1 LNHNV, CDR2 YYDKDF (reference sequence). V gave up 5 bases and J gave up 3 bases, with 14 bases separating them. This CDR3 comprises 15 residues. The DNA for the CDR3 is TGTGCCACCAGCTCAGATGGGAGGGTTGGAAACACCATATATTTT. Its protein product is CATSSDGRVGNTIYF.

This chain connects TRBV18 to TRBJ2-7, with D perhaps TRBD1 (7 bases). Germline V gene data show CDR1 as KGHSH and CDR2 as LQKENI. This CDR3 is built from 22 residues. V was pared by 4 bases and J by 4 bases, with 38 bases between. Written as DNA, the CDR3 is TGTGCCAGCTCACTCACCGACCCACCCACTCGGGGAGGACAGGCTTCTCTTTACGAGCAGTACGTC. Translation: CASSLTDPPTRGGQASLYEQYV.

The genes are TRBV18 and TRBJ2-7, with TRBD2 as a possible D gene (6 bases). V lost 3 bases and J lost 2, with 17 bases in between. Germline loops: CDR1 KGHSH, CDR2 LQKENI. This CDR3 has 16 residues. This CDR3 is CASSPLSAGTPYEQYF. The CDR3 DNA reads as TGTGCCAGCTCACCTCTCAGTGCGGGAACCCCCTACGAGCAGTACTTC.

This clone was counted between two and nine times. The chain has TRBV6-1 and TRBJ2-1; tentatively, D is TRBD1 (6 bases). The CDR3 has 15 residues. V gave up 1 base and J gave up 5 bases, with 12 bases separating them. CDR1 and CDR2 from the germline V gene are MNHNS and SASEGT. CDR3 amino acids: CASSEEAGTNNEQFF. CDR3 nucleotides: TGTGCCAGCAGTGAAGAGGCAGGGACAAACAATGAGCAGTTCTTC.

The V call is TRBV7-3, the J call TRBJ2-3; D gene ambiguous. Trimming removed 4 bases from V and 14 bases from J, with 19 bases in between. This CDR3 region has 13 residues. Germline CDR1 SGHTA, CDR2 FQGTGA. CDR3 residues: CASSSSYSSRWYF. Written as DNA, the CDR3 is TGTGCCAGCAGCTCTTCTTACTCCAGCAGGTGGTATTTT.

The chain links TRBV6-5 to TRBJ1-2; TRBD1 is a possible D gene (6 bases). V was shortened by 7 bases and J by 8 bases, with 23 bases between the two germline ends. The germline CDR1 and CDR2 sequences are MNHEY and SVGAGI. There are 15 residues in the CDR3. The chain's CDR3 is CASIEGGGARPGYTF. Written as DNA, the CDR3 is TGTGCCAGCATAGAGGGGGGGGGCGCGAGGCCCGGCTACACCTTC.

This sequence joins TRBV6-1 and TRBJ1-1; D may be TRBD1 (6 bases). Germline lookup yields CDR1 MNHNS and CDR2 SASEGT. Trimming took 5 bases from V and 4 from J, leaving 17 bases between them. This CDR3 spans 15 amino acids. CDR3 sequence: CASSPQAGVITEAFF. The CDR3 DNA sequence: TGTGCCAGCAGTCCCCAGGCAGGGGTAATCACTGAAGCTTTCTTT.

This sequence joins TRBV5-4 and TRBJ2-7, with TRBD1 as a possible D gene (6 bases). V was clipped by 0 bases and J by 5 bases, with 15 bases between them. Germline V CDR1 and CDR2: SGHNT, YYREEE (reference sequence). CDR3 length: 15 amino acids. CDR3 bases: TGTGCCAGCAGCTTGGCACCGGGACACCAGGACGAGCAGTACTTC. Protein sequence: CASSLAPGHQDEQYF.

The V gene is TRBV11-2, the J gene TRBJ1-4; the D gene is possibly TRBD1 (5 bases). The CDR3 is 15 residues long. Trimming pared 0 bases from V and 7 bases from J, leaving 12 bases between. Germline assignment: CDR1 SGHAT and CDR2 FQNNGV. The CDR3 region has the DNA TGTGCCAGCAGCTTAGACCCGGGGGAGGGTGAAAAACTGTTTTTT. This sequence encodes CASSLDPGEGEKLFF.

CDR3 DNA sequence: TGTGCCAGCAGCTTGGCCCCGACTAGAATGGGGTACTTC. Residues: CASSLAPTRMGYF. J is TRBJ2-4 and V is TRBV7-9; D perhaps matches TRBD2 (6 bases). Germline lookup yields CDR1 SEHNR and CDR2 FQNEAQ (reference sequence). V lost 3 bases and J lost 15, with 18 bases in between. The CDR3 extends over 13 amino acids. Together with reference TRBV7-9 and TRBJ2-4, the CDR3 gives the full variable domain: DTGVSQNPRHKITKRGQNVTFRCDPISEHNRLYWYRQTLGQGPEFLTYFQNEAQLEKSRLLSDRFSAERPKGSFSTLEIQRTEQGDSAMYLCASSLAPTRMGYFGAGTRLSVL.